This TCR beta chain was sequenced during a study of blood T cell repertoires in COVID-19. Germline loops: CDR1 MGHRA, CDR2 YSYEKL. This CDR3 contains 16 residues. Between the trimmed V and J ends, which lost 0 bases and 6 bases, there was a span of 15 bases. The data were produced by immunoSEQ multiplex PCR, yet TCRdb's version contains in-frame clones alone and is incomplete. The top ten clones hold approximately 2% of a sample with hundreds of thousands of clones, roughly 86% of them seen once. The receptor comes from a woman in her twenties or thirties who had recovered from COVID-19. The rearrangement joins TRBV4-1 to TRBJ2-1, with D tentatively TRBD2 (5 bases). The sample consisted of peripheral blood. The chain's CDR3 is CASSQDPSGNVNEQFF. CDR3 bases: TGCGCCAGCAGCCAAGATCCCAGCGGTAATGTCAATGAGCAGTTCTTC.